Below, 2 T cell receptor beta chains from the same sample are listed, as sequenced in a study of T-cell memory formation after mild COVID-19. TCRdb reprocessed the 5' RACE reads via MiXCR and lists one record per CDR3 protein. The sample consists of some 150,000 distinct CDR3 sequences, about a fifth of them appearing once. What was sequenced was PBMCs or a T cell subset sorted from them (not recorded which). The receptor source for this set is an adult woman who had mild COVID-19 (a few samples of this study predate the infection). Cell type and time point are not known.

The chain links TRBV6-6 to TRBJ2-1; tentatively, D is TRBD2 (6 bases). Germline V gene data show CDR1 as MNHNY and CDR2 as SVGAGI (reference sequence). V lost 6 bases, J lost 15 bases, and 21 bases lay in between. CDR3 length: 13 amino acids. The CDR3 nucleotides read TGTGCCAGCAGCCGACTAGTATCAGATGGTGGGTTCTTC. Protein sequence: CASSRLVSDGGFF.

This chain connects TRBV19 to TRBJ1-1; D gene unclear. Germline lookup yields CDR1 LNHDA and CDR2 SQIVND (reference sequence). The V and J ends lost 5 bases and 0 bases respectively, with 7 bases between them. This CDR3 has 13 residues. CDR3 DNA sequence: TGTGCCAGTAGTTTTTCCATGAACACTGAAGCTTTCTTT. Its translation is CASSFSMNTEAFF.